The TCR beta chain described here comes from a study of CD8 T cells in ankylosing spondylitis. Study observations and caveats: Within ankylosing spondylitis blood, a TCR beta motif made up of roughly eight highly homologous variants appeared to be characteristic.

The CDR3 extends over 14 amino acids. V was clipped by 0 bases and J by 7 bases, with 12 bases between them. The germline V gene encodes CDR1 LGHDT and CDR2 YNNKEL (reference sequence). Regarding this clonotype: What it recognizes is unknown.

TCRdb re-derived calls from the 5' RACE reads in MiXCR, one entry per CDR3 protein. The table has around 390,000 distinct CDR3 sequences, approximately 20% seen once. The chain recombines TRBV3-1 with TRBJ1-2; no clear D gene. Sequencing was performed on blood, either unsorted or a sorted T cell fraction (not recorded which). This sequence was found in a male donor with ankylosing spondylitis. In DNA form, the CDR3 reads TGTGCCAGCAGCCAAGATTTGGTGTGGTTTGGCTACACCTTC. It codes for CASSQDLVWFGYTF.